This T cell receptor beta chain was sequenced for a study of metastatic and nonmetastatic thyroid tumors. CDR3 size: 16 residues. The germline V gene has CDR1 SGHTA and CDR2 FQGNSA. J lost 4 bases, V lost 1 base, and 7 bases had no gene match. This clone appeared many times. TCRdb called clones again from the PCR reads with MiXCR. The sample yields 40,000 to 50,000 clones, about 4% seen once. Thyroid surgery was preceded by no treatment in any patient. The chain employs TRBV7-2 and TRBJ2-5; 9 bases agree with TRBD1. The sample was blood. The sequence was obtained from a female donor with papillary thyroid cancer or a benign thyroid nodule (not recorded which). Some clones in this sample may be carry-over from other donors' samples. CDR3 DNA sequence: TGTGCCAGCAGCTTAGACAGGGGGCGGGGGCGAGAGACCCAGTACTTC. Amino acids: CASSLDRGRGRETQYF. Together with reference TRBV7-2 and TRBJ2-5, the CDR3 gives the full variable domain: GAGVSQSPSNKVTEKGKDVELRCDPISGHTALYWYRQSLGQGLEFLIYFQGNSAPDKSGLPSDRFSAERTGGSVSTLTIQRTQQEDSAVYLCASSLDRGRGRETQYFGPGTRLLVL.